This passage covers 20 T cell receptor beta chains from one sample sequenced in a study of control samples from healthy donors and cancer patients. Clones were sequenced by immunoSEQ multiplex PCR, and TCRdb holds only the in-frame ones, with some missing. The sample carries 150,000 to 200,000 clones, about 90% recorded once. The source material was blood. The receptors originated from a man in his thirties or forties in good health.

The chain joins TRBV13 to TRBJ2-6; 7 positions agree with TRBD1. CDR1 and CDR2 from the germline V gene are PRHDT and FYEKMQ (reference sequence). CDR3 length: 15 amino acids. The J segment lost 1 base and the V segment lost 5 bases, leaving 2 bases of the junction unmatched. The CDR3 is CASSIQGSGANVLTF. The CDR3, as DNA: TGTGCCAGCAGCATACAGGGGTCTGGGGCCAACGTCCTGACTTTC. The full variable domain, in which reference TRBV13 and TRBJ2-6 provide the parts outside the CDR3, is AAGVIQSPRHLIKEKRETATLKCYPIPRHDTVYWYQQGPGQDPQFLISFYEKMQSDKGSIPDRFSAQQFSDYHSELNMSSLELGDSALYFCASSIQGSGANVLTFGAGSRLTVL.

In this sample, this clone turned up once. The rearrangement links TRBV24-1 to TRBJ1-4; 7 nucleotides agree with TRBD1. The ends lost 3 bases at V and 5 bases at J; junction bases unmatched: 11. The CDR3 runs to 17 residues. Germline CDR1 reads KGHDR; CDR2 reads SFDVKD. DNA of the CDR3: TGTGCCACCAGTGATCCGCACGGGGACAGCCAGAATGAAAAACTGTTTTTT. This codes for CATSDPHGDSQNEKLFF.

The chain employs TRBV7-6 and TRBJ2-6, with D perhaps matching TRBD1 (6 bases). From germline, CDR1 is SGHVS and CDR2 FNYEAQ. The V end lost 10 bases, the J end lost 4 bases, and 20 bases lay between the germline ends. The CDR3 is 16 amino acids. CDR3 DNA: TGTGCCATCGAGACCCCCAGGGGTGCCGGGGCCAACGTCCTGACTTTC. This encodes CAIETPRGAGANVLTF.

This chain joins TRBV18 and TRBJ1-5; D is undetermined. V lost 8 bases, J lost 3 bases, and 11 bases lay in between. The CDR3 loop spans 13 amino acids. CDR1 KGHSH and CDR2 LQKENI come from the germline V gene. CDR3 nucleotides: TGTGCCAGCAACAATGACCCCAATCAGCCCCAGCATTTT. Encoded protein: CASNNDPNQPQHF.

The CDR3 spells CASSGGLVAPLYNEQFF. DNA for the CDR3: TGTGCCAGCAGTGGGGGTTTAGTTGCGCCGCTCTACAATGAGCAGTTCTTC. The chain couples TRBV6-1 to TRBJ2-1; D is undetermined. V lost 4 bases to trimming and J lost 3 bases, with 19 bases between them. The CDR3 length is 17 residues. CDR1 is MNHNS and CDR2 is SASEGT in the germline V gene.

The chain couples TRBV7-9 to TRBJ1-1; D might be TRBD1 (6 bases). CDR3 length: 13 residues. The germline V gene has CDR1 SEHNR and CDR2 FQNEAQ (reference sequence). V was cut by 5 bases and J by 3 bases, with 10 bases left in between. CDR3 nucleotide sequence: TGTGCCAGCAGCCCCTCAGGGGACACTGAAGCTTTCTTT. It encodes CASSPSGDTEAFF.

V is TRBV9 and J is TRBJ1-4, with 8 bases matching TRBD1. CDR3 size: 15 residues. CDR1 and CDR2 from the germline V gene are SGDLS and YYNGEE. The V gene end was trimmed by 0 bases and the J gene end by 7 bases; junction bases not matched to a gene: 5. The CDR3 loop reads CASSVAYRGGEKLFF. In DNA form, the CDR3 reads TGTGCCAGCAGCGTAGCCTACAGGGGGGGTGAAAAACTGTTTTTT.

The rearrangement uses TRBV4-2 and TRBJ2-5; 13 bases match TRBD2. The ends lost 1 base at V and 4 bases at J; junction bases unmatched: 0. The V gene's germline CDR1 is LGHNA and CDR2 YNFKEQ. This CDR3 comprises 15 residues. This chain's CDR3 is CASSQGLAGGETQYF. The CDR3 nucleotides are TGTGCCAGCAGCCAAGGACTAGCGGGAGGAGAGACCCAGTACTTC.

Notes on this clone: The sample has other DNA sequences that encode this CDR3 too. The chain combines TRBV7-2 with TRBJ2-3; D ambiguous. The CDR3 length is 11 residues. The germline V gene has CDR1 SGHTA and CDR2 FQGNSA. V gave up 2 bases and J gave up 4 bases, with 1 base separating them. CDR3: CASSLSDTQYF. DNA of the CDR3: TGTGCCAGCAGCTTATCAGATACGCAGTATTTT.

The rearrangement links TRBV2 to TRBJ2-7; TRBD1 matches 8 bases. Germline CDR1 is SNHLY and CDR2 is FYNNEI. Trimming cost V 4 bases and J 5 bases; bases outside gene matches: 4. The CDR3 totals 13 residues. The CDR3 coding sequence is TGTGCCAGCAGTGGGGACAGGTCCCACGAGCAGTACTTC. Protein: CASSGDRSHEQYF.

This clone was counted once. The chain recombines TRBV5-1 with TRBJ2-1; TRBD2 matches at 9 bases. Trimming removed 4 bases from V and 0 bases from J; junction bases left unmatched: 2. Per the germline V gene, CDR1 is SGHRS and CDR2 is YFSETQ. CDR3 size: 15 residues. CDR3 nucleotides: TGCGCCAGCAGCGAGCGGGAGGACTCCTACAATGAGCAGTTCTTC. This codes for CASSEREDSYNEQFF.

This chain uses TRBV25-1 with TRBJ2-7, with D perhaps given as TRBD1 or TRBD2 (5 bases each). The CDR3 sequence is 18 residues long. V lost 4 bases to trimming and J lost 0 bases, with 22 bases between them. CDR1 MGHDK and CDR2 SYGVNS come from the germline V gene. As DNA, the CDR3 is TGTGCCAGCAGTGGCTGGGGCGGGCAAAAACTACCCTCCTACGAGCAGTACTTC. The encoded protein is CASSGWGGQKLPSYEQYF.

V usage is TRBV11-2 and J usage is TRBJ2-5; 8 bases fit TRBD2. The V gene's germline CDR1 is SGHAT and CDR2 FQNNGV. CDR3 size: 16 residues. The V gene end was trimmed by 6 bases and the J gene end by 4 bases; junction bases not matched to a gene: 13. For the CDR3, the DNA is TGTGCCAGCAGGCCAGTAGCGGGGCCCATCTCAGAGACCCAGTACTTC. This encodes CASRPVAGPISETQYF.

The chain carries TRBV24-1 and TRBJ2-1; 9 nucleotides agree with TRBD1. V dropped 12 bases and J dropped 8; count of bases not matched to a gene: 13. The CDR3 length is 14 residues. Germline CDR1 reads KGHDR; CDR2 reads SFDVKD. The CDR3 loop reads CASGPRDRAHEQFF. The DNA of the CDR3 is TGTGCCTCCGGGCCCCGGGACAGGGCCCATGAGCAGTTCTTC.

The chain joins TRBV19 to TRBJ1-5; no reliable D call. V was shortened by 6 bases and J by 6 bases, with 12 bases between the two germline ends. Germline V gene data show CDR1 as LNHDA and CDR2 as SQIVND (reference sequence). The CDR3 runs 13 residues. The CDR3 here is CASSALRGQPQHF. CDR3 bases: TGTGCCAGTAGCGCCCTGCGGGGTCAGCCCCAGCATTTT.

This clone is judged medium-sized. The chain couples TRBV12-3 or TRBV12-4 to TRBJ2-5, with TRBD1 as a possible D gene (6 bases). The germline V and J ends were trimmed by 5 bases and 4 bases, with 11 bases remaining between them. This CDR3 contains 13 residues. CDR3 in DNA: TGTGCCAGCAGTACAGGGTGGGGAGAGACCCAGTACTTC. It yields the protein CASSTGWGETQYF.

Here the CDR3 reads CASSSPAGSLANYGYTF. For the CDR3, the DNA is TGTGCCAGCAGTTCCCCGGCGGGTTCACTAGCTAACTATGGCTACACCTTC. The chain couples TRBV28 to TRBJ1-2, with D unclear. Trimming took 4 bases from V and 0 from J, leaving 18 bases between them. The CDR3 loop spans 17 amino acids. The germline V gene encodes CDR1 MDHEN and CDR2 SYDVKM.

The sample holds many counts of this clone. The V and J genes are TRBV9 and TRBJ1-1; D not certain. CDR3 size: 13 residues. In germline, CDR1 is SGDLS, CDR2 YYNGEE. Trimming cost V 0 bases and J 4 bases, with 7 bases left between them. CDR3 in amino acids: CASSVDFGTEAFF. The CDR3 coding sequence is TGTGCCAGCAGCGTAGACTTTGGCACTGAAGCTTTCTTT. The full variable domain, its missing parts supplied by reference TRBV9 and TRBJ1-1, is DSGVTQTPKHLITATGQRVTLRCSPRSGDLSVYWYQQSLDQGLQFLIQYYNGEERAKGNILERFSAQQFPDLHSELNLSSLELGDSALYFCASSVDFGTEAFFGQGTRLTVV.

Only a few counts were recorded for this clone. The chain recombines TRBV4-2 with TRBJ2-7; no clear D gene. The ends were cut back, 1 base at V and 6 bases at J, with 10 bases in the middle. The CDR3 totals 13 residues. Germline CDR1 and CDR2: LGHNA and YNFKEQ. The CDR3 reads CASSQARIGEQYF. The CDR3 coding sequence is TGTGCCAGCAGCCAAGCCAGGATCGGCGAGCAGTACTTC.

This clone was counted once. The genes are TRBV28 and TRBJ2-5, with D perhaps TRBD2 (6 bases). The germline CDR1 and CDR2 sequences are MDHEN and SYDVKM. This CDR3 has 15 residues. The V end lost 8 bases, the J end lost 2 bases, and 18 bases lay between the germline ends. The CDR3 sequence is CASLGGRSYQETQYF. The CDR3 nucleotides are TGTGCCAGCCTTGGAGGGCGCAGCTATCAAGAGACCCAGTACTTC.